The 20 T cell receptor beta chains listed next were all sequenced from one sample in a study of T cell changes during pregnancy in multiple sclerosis. Libraries were prepared by immunoSEQ multiplex PCR; TCRdb keeps only in-frame clonotypes and omits some of them. Among approximately 37,000 clones, 70% to 90% were seen once, and the ten largest hold approximately 4.5%. Sequencing used CD8+ T cells from peripheral blood mononuclear cells, obtained in the first trimester of pregnancy. Source of these receptors: a female donor with multiple sclerosis, enrolled in a pregnancy study.

The chain's CDR3 is CASSRGGSYEQYF. The CDR3 coding sequence is TGTGCCAGCAGTAGGGGGGGGTCCTACGAGCAGTACTTC. This chain connects TRBV27 to TRBJ2-7; weak D call: TRBD2 (7 bases). The CDR3 loop spans 13 amino acids. Per the germline V gene, CDR1 is MNHEY and CDR2 is SMNVEV (reference sequence). V lost 5 bases, J lost 1 base, and 9 bases lay in between.

The chain joins TRBV5-6 to TRBJ1-1, with 12 bases identical to TRBD1. CDR3 length equals 17 residues. V shed 3 bases and J 3 bases; nucleotides not matched to a gene: 9. In germline, CDR1 is SGHDT, CDR2 YYEEEE. The CDR3 protein is CASSWGQGAGMYTEAFF. The CDR3 DNA follows: TGTGCCAGCAGCTGGGGACAGGGGGCAGGGATGTACACTGAAGCTTTCTTT. The variable domain in full, with the rest retrieved from reference TRBV5-6 and TRBJ1-1, is DAGVTQSPTHLIKTRGQQVTLRCSPKSGHDTVSWYQQALGQGPQFIFQYYEEEERQRGNFPDRFSGHQFPNYSSELNVNALLLGDSALYLCASSWGQGAGMYTEAFFGQGTRLTVV.

The chain combines TRBV6-5 with TRBJ2-3, with TRBD2 as a possible D gene (5 bases). The CDR3 has 12 amino acids. Trimming took 6 bases from V and 4 from J, leaving 8 bases between them. CDR1 and CDR2 (germline): MNHEY, SVGAGI. The CDR3 sequence: CASRTGSDTQYF. CDR3 DNA sequence: TGTGCCAGCAGGACGGGGTCAGATACGCAGTATTTT.

The chain employs TRBV7-2 and TRBJ1-2, with 7 bases aligning to TRBD1. Unmatched junction bases numbered 15, after V lost 1 base and J lost 4 bases. CDR1 and CDR2 (germline): SGHTA, FQGNSA. The CDR3 covers 18 residues. This CDR3 reads CASSLEGAYRHLGYGYTF. CDR3 bases: TGTGCCAGCAGCTTAGAGGGGGCATATCGCCATTTGGGCTATGGCTACACCTTC.

For the CDR3, the DNA is TGTGCCAGCAGTTACTCGTTAGGGGGCCTTAATGGCTACACCTTC. Its translation is CASSYSLGGLNGYTF. The V call is TRBV6-6, the J call TRBJ1-2, with 7 positions matching TRBD1. Per germline, CDR1 MNHNY and CDR2 SVGAGI (reference sequence). CDR3 size: 15 residues. J lost 6 bases, V lost 0 bases, and 7 bases had no gene match.

The chain combines TRBV15 with TRBJ2-4; a possible D gene is TRBD2 (5 bases). The germline V gene has CDR1 LNHNV and CDR2 YYDKDF (reference sequence). The V end was cut by 5 bases, the J end by 8 bases, with 13 bases between. The CDR3 has 13 residues. The CDR3 coding sequence is TGTGCCACCAGCGTAGCCGGGGTGGACATTCAGTACTTC. Translating gives CATSVAGVDIQYF.

The chain is built from TRBV29-1 and TRBJ2-1; possibly TRBD2 for D (5 bases). Germline assignment: CDR1 SQVTM and CDR2 ANQGSEA. The CDR3 loop spans 14 amino acids. Trimming removed 2 bases at V and 8 bases at J, with 16 bases between. The CDR3 sequence is CSVERGSRADEQFF. The CDR3 DNA is TGCAGCGTTGAACGCGGGTCTAGAGCGGATGAGCAGTTCTTC.

This clone was picked up one time. The chain links TRBV18 to TRBJ2-3, with 11 positions matching TRBD2. J was trimmed by 6 bases and V by 3 bases; bases with no gene match: 8. This CDR3 has 16 residues. Germline loops: CDR1 KGHSH, CDR2 LQKENI. The DNA of the CDR3 is TGTGCCAGCTCACCGTCACTAGCGGGGGCATCTGATACGCAGTATTTT. The encoded protein is CASSPSLAGASDTQYF.

This clone was found once. The chain carries TRBV2 and TRBJ2-2; TRBD1 aligns across 10 bases. Looked up from germline, CDR1 is SNHLY and CDR2 is FYNNEI. The CDR3 has 17 amino acids. V was clipped by 8 bases and J by 2 bases; unmatched bases: 11. CDR3 region: CASGISGTGANTGELFF. The CDR3 nucleotides are TGTGCCAGCGGAATATCCGGGACAGGGGCCAACACCGGGGAGCTGTTTTTT.

The chain couples TRBV5-6 to TRBJ1-2; 7 bases map to TRBD1. Germline assignment: CDR1 SGHDT and CDR2 YYEEEE. CDR3 length: 13 residues. V trimming: 5 bases; J trimming: 4 bases; junction bases outside the gene matches: 5. Written as DNA, the CDR3 is TGTGCCAGCAGGTCGACAGGGACCTATGGCTACACCTTC. Translating gives CASRSTGTYGYTF.

The chain links TRBV4-2 to TRBJ2-5, with a tentative D call TRBD2 (6 bases). The CDR3 is made up of 16 amino acids. Germline loops: CDR1 LGHNA, CDR2 YNFKEQ. V lost 3 bases and J 1 base, leaving 15 bases between the germline ends. The CDR3 sequence: CASSQELADPQETQYF. CDR3 bases: TGTGCCAGCAGCCAGGAATTAGCGGACCCCCAAGAGACCCAGTACTTC.

V usage is TRBV10-3 and J usage is TRBJ2-1; 8 bases align to TRBD2. After removal of 1 base from V and 7 bases from J, the junction contained 6 bases not matched to a gene. Germline CDR1 ENHRY, CDR2 SYGVKD. This CDR3 spans 15 amino acids. CDR3 loop: CAISEFSGGANEQFF. The CDR3 region has the DNA TGTGCCATCAGTGAGTTCTCCGGGGGGGCGAATGAGCAGTTCTTC.

The chain is built from TRBV11-2 and TRBJ1-4; D gene uncertain. Between the trimmed V and J ends, which lost 2 bases and 7 bases, there was a span of 11 bases. This CDR3 is 14 amino acids long. The V gene's germline CDR1 is SGHAT and CDR2 FQNNGV. The CDR3 nucleotides are TGTGCCAGCAGCTTACCCCAGGTGCGTGAAAAACTGTTTTTT. Translation gives CASSLPQVREKLFF.

CDR3 amino acids: CASSSETQYF. CDR3 sequence (DNA): TGTGCCAGCAGCTCGGAGACCCAGTACTTC. V gene TRBV5-5 combines with J gene TRBJ2-5; D remains ambiguous. The CDR3 length is 10 residues. Trimming pared 3 bases from V and 5 bases from J, leaving 2 bases between. CDR1 and CDR2 from the germline V gene are SGHKS and YYEKEE (reference sequence).

The chain is built from TRBV7-9 and TRBJ2-5, with TRBD2 matching 10 bases. V dropped 4 bases and J dropped 1; count of bases not matched to a gene: 6. Germline V lookup: CDR1 SEHNR, CDR2 FQNEAQ (reference sequence). This CDR3 contains 16 residues. The CDR3 nucleotides are TGTGCCAGCAGCTCGAGGCTAGCGGGAGCCCAAGAGACCCAGTACTTC. Its protein is CASSSRLAGAQETQYF.

The chain couples TRBV29-1 to TRBJ1-1, with D perhaps matching TRBD1 (5 bases). The CDR3 spans 14 residues. The V and J ends lost 6 bases and 5 bases respectively, with 19 bases between them. Germline V gene sequence: CDR1 SQVTM, CDR2 ANQGSEA. CDR3 sequence reads: CSVYRFLDWTEAFF. CDR3 nucleotides: TGCAGCGTCTACAGGTTCCTGGATTGGACTGAAGCTTTCTTT. Full variable domain (outside the CDR3, taken from reference TRBV29-1 and TRBJ1-1): SAVISQKPSRDICQRGTSLTIQCQVDSQVTMMFWYRQQPGQSLTLIATANQGSEATYESGFVIDKFPISRPNLTFSTLTVSNMSPEDSSIYLCSVYRFLDWTEAFFGQGTRLTVV.

The chain links TRBV10-1 to TRBJ2-7; D possibly corresponds to TRBD2 (6 bases). This CDR3 contains 14 residues. Between the trimmed V and J ends, which lost 4 bases and 0 bases, there was a span of 10 bases. Germline CDR1 is WNHNN and CDR2 is SYGVQD (reference sequence). CDR3 sequence reads: CASSGGTYSYEQYF. The CDR3 region has the DNA TGCGCCAGCAGTGGCGGGACCTACTCCTACGAGCAGTACTTC.

This clone was seen only once. For the CDR3, the DNA is TGCGCCAGCAGCCAAGTGTGGAGGGGTGGCTACACCTTC. Protein: CASSQVWRGGYTF. The chain uses TRBV4-1 and TRBJ1-2; D possibly corresponds to TRBD1 (5 bases). Germline CDR1 reads MGHRA; CDR2 reads YSYEKL. The CDR3 covers 13 residues. V lost 1 base and J 7 bases, leaving 10 bases between the germline ends.

The chain joins TRBV27 to TRBJ2-3; the D gene is possibly TRBD1 (8 bases). This CDR3 contains 17 residues. Germline CDR1 is MNHEY and CDR2 is SMNVEV (reference sequence). V was shortened by 5 bases and J by 3 bases, with 21 bases between the two germline ends. The CDR3 protein is CASSTQGARGLTDTQYF. The CDR3 region has the DNA TGTGCCAGCAGTACTCAGGGGGCGCGGGGGCTTACAGATACGCAGTATTTT.

The chain uses TRBV5-6 and TRBJ1-1; D is ambiguous. The CDR3 covers 13 residues. Per germline, CDR1 SGHDT and CDR2 YYEEEE. Trimming took 7 bases from V and 4 from J, leaving 14 bases between them. CDR3 DNA: TGTGCCAGCGGCCGACGGGATCTCACTGAAGCTTTCTTT. It translates to CASGRRDLTEAFF.